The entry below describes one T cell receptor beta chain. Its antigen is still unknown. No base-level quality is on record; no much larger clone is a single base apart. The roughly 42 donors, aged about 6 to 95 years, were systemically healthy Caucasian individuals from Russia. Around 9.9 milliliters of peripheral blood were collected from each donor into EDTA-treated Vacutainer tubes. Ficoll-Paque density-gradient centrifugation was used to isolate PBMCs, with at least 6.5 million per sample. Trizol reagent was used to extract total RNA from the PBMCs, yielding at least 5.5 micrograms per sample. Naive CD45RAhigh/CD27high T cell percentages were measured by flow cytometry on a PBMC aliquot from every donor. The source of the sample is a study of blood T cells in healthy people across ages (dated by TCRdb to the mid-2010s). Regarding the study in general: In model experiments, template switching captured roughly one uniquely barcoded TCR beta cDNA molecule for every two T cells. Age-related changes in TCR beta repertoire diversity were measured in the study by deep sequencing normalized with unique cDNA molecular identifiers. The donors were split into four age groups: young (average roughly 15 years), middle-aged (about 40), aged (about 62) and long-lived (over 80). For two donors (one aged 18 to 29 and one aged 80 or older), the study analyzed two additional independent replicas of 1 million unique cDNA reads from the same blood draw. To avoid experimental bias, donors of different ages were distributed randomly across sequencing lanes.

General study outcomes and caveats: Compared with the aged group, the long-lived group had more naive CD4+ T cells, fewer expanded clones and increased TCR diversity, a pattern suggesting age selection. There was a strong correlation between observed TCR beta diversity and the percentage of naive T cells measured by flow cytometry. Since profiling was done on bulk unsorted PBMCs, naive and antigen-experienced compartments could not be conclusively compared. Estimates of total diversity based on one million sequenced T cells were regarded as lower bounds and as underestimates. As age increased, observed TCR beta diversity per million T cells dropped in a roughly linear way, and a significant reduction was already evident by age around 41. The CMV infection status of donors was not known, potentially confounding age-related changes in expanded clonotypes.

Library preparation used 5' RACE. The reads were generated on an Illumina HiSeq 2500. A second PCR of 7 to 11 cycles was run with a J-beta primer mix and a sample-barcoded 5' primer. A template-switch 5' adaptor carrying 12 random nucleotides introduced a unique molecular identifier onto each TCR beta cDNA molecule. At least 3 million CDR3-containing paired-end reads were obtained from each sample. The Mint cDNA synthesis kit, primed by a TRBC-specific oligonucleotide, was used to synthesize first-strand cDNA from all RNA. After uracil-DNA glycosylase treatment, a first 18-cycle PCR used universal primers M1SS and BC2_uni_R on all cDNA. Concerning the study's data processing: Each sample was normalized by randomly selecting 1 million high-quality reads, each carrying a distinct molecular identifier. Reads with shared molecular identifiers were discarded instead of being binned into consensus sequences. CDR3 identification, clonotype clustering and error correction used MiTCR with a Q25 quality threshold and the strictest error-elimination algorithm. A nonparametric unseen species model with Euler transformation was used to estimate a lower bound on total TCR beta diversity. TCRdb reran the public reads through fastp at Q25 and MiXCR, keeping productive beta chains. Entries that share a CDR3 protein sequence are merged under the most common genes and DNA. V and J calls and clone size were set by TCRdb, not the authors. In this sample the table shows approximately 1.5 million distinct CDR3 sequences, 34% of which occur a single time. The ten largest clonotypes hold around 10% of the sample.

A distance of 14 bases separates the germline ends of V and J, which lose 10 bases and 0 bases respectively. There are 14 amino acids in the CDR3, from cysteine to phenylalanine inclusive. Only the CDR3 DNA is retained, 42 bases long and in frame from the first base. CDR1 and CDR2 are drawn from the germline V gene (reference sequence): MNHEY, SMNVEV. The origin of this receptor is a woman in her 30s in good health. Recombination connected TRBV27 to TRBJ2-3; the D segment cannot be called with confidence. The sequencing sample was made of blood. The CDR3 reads CATQVGHSTDTQYF. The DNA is TGTGCCACGCAGGTGGGCCACAGCACAGATACGCAGTATTTT.